This T cell receptor beta chain is from a study of T-cell reconstitution after alpha-beta-depleted transplantation in children. For this clonotype: As yet, its antigen is unknown.

Study results and limitations: Several hundred rapidly expanded clones from non-depleted graft cells reportedly supplied alpha-beta T cells about two months post-transplant. At one year after transplant, newly produced T cells mostly accounted for T-cell counts and diversity.

The library targeted TCRbeta and was prepared with unique molecular identifiers. Each CDR3 protein is one row after TCRdb ran MiXCR on the PCR reads. This sample has about 540,000 distinct CDR3 sequences, with 25% to 30% found just once. The source material was PBMCs, sampled before TCRalphabeta/CD19-depleted stem cell transplant. The sequence was obtained from a boy under two years old with Wiskott-Aldrich syndrome, due to receive a stem cell transplant.

This CDR3 reads CATLLAGPTDTQYF. The CDR3 region has the DNA TGTGCCACCTTATTAGCGGGACCCACAGATACGCAGTATTTT. The chain carries TRBV24-1 and TRBJ2-3, with 8 bases matching TRBD2. The CDR3 consists of 14 residues. CDR1 and CDR2 (germline): KGHDR, SFDVKD. Trimming removed 9 bases from V and 2 bases from J; junction bases left unmatched: 6.